This TCR beta chain was recovered during a study of T cells after yellow fever vaccination. As for the study in general: Each low-cell-number fraction was prepared by means of SMART-Seq v4 Ultra Low Input. Study conclusions and caveats: The booster saw the reappearance of most primary-vaccination clones (approximately 97% CD4, about 88% CD8).

CDR1 is KGHDR, CDR2 SFDVKD, per germline. The CDR3 sequence is 11 residues long. Between the trimmed V and J ends, which lost 10 bases and 4 bases, there was a span of 9 bases. Points on this clonotype: Its specificity is not known.

Conversion of TCR transcripts into cDNA relied on 5'RACE template switching, which added a universal primer site and UMIs. TCRdb passed the 5' RACE reads through MiXCR, listing each CDR3 protein once. The sample lists some 350,000 distinct CDR3 sequences; roughly 10% were seen once. The J gene is TRBJ2-5, the V gene TRBV24-1, with D uncertain. The sample here was PBMCs, taken on the day of the first yellow fever vaccination. The TCR sequence derives from a man aged 18 to 30 who received the YFV17D yellow fever vaccine. The CDR3 nucleotides are TGTGCCACAGAAAATCGAGAGACCCAGTACTTC. Translating it yields CATENRETQYF.